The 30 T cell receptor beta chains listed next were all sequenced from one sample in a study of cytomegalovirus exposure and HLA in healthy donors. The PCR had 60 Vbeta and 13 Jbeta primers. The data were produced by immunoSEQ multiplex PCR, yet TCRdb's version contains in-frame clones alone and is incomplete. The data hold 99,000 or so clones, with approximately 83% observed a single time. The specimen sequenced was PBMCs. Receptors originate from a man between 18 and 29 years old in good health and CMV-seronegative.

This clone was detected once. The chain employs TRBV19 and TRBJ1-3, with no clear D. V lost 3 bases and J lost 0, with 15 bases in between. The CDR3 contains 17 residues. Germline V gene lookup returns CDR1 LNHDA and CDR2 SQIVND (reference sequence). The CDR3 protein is CASSMVLLPSSGNTIYF. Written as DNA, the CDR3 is TGTGCCAGTAGTATGGTACTTTTACCGAGCTCTGGAAACACCATATATTTT.

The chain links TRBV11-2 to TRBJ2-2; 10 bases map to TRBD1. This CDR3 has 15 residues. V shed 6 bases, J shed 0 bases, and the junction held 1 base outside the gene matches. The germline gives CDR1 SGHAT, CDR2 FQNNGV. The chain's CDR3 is CASRGTGANTGELFF. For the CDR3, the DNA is TGTGCCAGCAGGGGGACAGGGGCGAACACCGGGGAGCTGTTTTTT.

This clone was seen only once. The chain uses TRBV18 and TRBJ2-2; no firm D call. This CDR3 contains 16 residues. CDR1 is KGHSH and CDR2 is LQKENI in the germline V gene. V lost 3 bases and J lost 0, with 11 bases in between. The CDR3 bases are TGTGCCAGCTCACCGGTCAGGCCATCGAACACCGGGGAGCTGTTTTTT. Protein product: CASSPVRPSNTGELFF.

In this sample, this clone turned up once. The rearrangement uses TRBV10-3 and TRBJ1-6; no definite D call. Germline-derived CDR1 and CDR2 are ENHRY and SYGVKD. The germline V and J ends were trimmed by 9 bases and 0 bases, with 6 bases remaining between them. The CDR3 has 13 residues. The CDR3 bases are TGTGCCATAGGGAGCTCCTATAATTCACCCCTCCACTTT. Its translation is CAIGSSYNSPLHF.

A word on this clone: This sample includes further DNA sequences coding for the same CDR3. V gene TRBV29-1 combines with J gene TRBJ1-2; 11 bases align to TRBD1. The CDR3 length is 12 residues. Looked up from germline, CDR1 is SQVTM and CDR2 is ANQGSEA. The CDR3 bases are TGCAGTGCGGACAGGGGGCGTCAAGGCTACACCTTC. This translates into CSADRGRQGYTF.

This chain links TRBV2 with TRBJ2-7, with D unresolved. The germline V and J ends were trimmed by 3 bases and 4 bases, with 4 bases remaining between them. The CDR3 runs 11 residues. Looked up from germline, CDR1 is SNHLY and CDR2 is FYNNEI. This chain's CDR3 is CASSERYEQYF. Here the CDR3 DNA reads TGTGCCAGCAGTGAGAGGTACGAGCAGTACTTC.

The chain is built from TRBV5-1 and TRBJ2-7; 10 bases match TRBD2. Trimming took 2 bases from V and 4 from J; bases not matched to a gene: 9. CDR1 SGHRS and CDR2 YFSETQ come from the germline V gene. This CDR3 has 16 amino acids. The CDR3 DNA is TGCGCCAGCAGCTTTGGTTCTAGCGGGAGCCGGTACGAGCAGTACTTC. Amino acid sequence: CASSFGSSGSRYEQYF.

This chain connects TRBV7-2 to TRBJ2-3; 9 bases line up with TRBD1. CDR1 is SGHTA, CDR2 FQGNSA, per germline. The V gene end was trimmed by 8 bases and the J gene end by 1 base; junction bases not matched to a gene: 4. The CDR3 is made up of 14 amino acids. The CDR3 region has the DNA TGTGCCAGCTGTACAGGGGGCGGCACAGATACGCAGTATTTT. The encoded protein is CASCTGGGTDTQYF.

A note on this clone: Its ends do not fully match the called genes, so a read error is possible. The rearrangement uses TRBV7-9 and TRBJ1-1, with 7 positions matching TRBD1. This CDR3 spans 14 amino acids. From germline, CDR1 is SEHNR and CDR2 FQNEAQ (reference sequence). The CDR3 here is CSSSLRQGDTEAFF. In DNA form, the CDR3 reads TGTTCCAGCAGCCTCAGACAGGGAGACACTGAAGCTTTCTTT.

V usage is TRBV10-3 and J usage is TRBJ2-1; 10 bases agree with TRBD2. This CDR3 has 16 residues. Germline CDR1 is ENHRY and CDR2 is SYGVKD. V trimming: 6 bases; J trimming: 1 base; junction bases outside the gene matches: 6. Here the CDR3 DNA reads TGTGCCATCAGCGATCCTAGCGGGGGTTCCTACAATGAGCAGTTCTTC. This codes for CAISDPSGGSYNEQFF.

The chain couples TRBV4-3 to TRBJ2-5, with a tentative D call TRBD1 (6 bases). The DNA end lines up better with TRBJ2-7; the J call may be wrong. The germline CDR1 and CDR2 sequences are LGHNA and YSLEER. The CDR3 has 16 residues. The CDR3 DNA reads TGCGCCAGCAGCCAAGGGGAGTTAGGGGGTCTCTACGAGCAGTACTTC. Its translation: CASSQGELGGLYEQYF.

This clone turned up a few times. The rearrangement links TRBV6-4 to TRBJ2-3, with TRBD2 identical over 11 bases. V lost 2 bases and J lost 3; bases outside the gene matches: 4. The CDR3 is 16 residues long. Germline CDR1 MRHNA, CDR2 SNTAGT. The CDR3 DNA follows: TGTGCCAGCAGTGACGCGACTAGCGGGAATACAGATACGCAGTATTTT. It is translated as CASSDATSGNTDTQYF.

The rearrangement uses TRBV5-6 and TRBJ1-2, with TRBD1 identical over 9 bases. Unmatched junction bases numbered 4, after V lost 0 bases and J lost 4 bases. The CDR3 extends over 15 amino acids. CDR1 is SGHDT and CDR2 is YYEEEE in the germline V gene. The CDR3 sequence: CASSLAETGGYGYTF. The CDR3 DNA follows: TGTGCCAGCAGCTTGGCCGAGACAGGGGGCTATGGCTACACCTTC.

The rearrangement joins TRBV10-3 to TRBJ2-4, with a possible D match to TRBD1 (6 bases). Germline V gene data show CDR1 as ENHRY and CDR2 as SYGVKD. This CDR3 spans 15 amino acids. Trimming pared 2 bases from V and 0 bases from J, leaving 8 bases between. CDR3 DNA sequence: TGTGCCATCAGTGAGCCAGGGGTAGCCAAAAACATTCAGTACTTC. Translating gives CAISEPGVAKNIQYF.

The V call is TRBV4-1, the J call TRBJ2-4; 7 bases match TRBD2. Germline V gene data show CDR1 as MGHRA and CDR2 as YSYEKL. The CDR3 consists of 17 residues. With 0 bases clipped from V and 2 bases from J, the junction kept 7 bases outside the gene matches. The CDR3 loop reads CASSQDPTGGTKNIQYF. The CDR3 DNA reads TGCGCCAGCAGCCAAGATCCAACGGGAGGAACCAAAAACATTCAGTACTTC.

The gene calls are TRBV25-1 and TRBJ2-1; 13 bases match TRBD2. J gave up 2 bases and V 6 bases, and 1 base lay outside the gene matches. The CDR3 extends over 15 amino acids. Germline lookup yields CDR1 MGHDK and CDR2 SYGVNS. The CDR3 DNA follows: TGTGCCAGCAGCGGGACTAGCGGGACCTACAATGAGCAGTTCTTC. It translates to CASSGTSGTYNEQFF.

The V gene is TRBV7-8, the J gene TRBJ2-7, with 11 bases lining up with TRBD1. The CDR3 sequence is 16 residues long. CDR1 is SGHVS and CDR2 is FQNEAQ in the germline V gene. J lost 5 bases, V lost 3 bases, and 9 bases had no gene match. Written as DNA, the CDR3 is TGTGCCAGCAGCTTCATGAGGGACAGGGGGTTCAACGAGCAGTACTTC. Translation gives CASSFMRDRGFNEQYF.

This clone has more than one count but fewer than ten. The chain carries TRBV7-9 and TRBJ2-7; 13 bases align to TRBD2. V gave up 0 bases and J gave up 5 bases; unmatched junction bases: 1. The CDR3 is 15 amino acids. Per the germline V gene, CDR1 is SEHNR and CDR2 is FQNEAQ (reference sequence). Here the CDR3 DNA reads TGTGCCAGCAGCTTAGCGGGACTAGCGGGAAACGAGCAGTACTTC. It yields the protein CASSLAGLAGNEQYF.

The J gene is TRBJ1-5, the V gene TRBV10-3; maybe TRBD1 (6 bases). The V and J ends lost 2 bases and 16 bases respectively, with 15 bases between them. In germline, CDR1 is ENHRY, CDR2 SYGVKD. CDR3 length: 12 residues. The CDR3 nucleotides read TGTGCCATCAGTGAGGAGGGACACCTTCCCCATTTT. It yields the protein CAISEEGHLPHF.

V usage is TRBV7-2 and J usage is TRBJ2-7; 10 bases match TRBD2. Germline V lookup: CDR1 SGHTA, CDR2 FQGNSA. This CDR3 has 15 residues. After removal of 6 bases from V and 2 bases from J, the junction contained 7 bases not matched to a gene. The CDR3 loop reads CASSFLAGVTYEQYF. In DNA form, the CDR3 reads TGTGCCAGCAGTTTCCTAGCGGGAGTCACCTACGAGCAGTACTTC.

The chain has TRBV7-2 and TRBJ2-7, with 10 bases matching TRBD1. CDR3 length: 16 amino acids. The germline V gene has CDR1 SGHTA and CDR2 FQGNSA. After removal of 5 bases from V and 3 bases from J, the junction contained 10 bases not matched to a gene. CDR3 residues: CASSRTRTGGSYEQYF. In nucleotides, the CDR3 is TGTGCCAGCAGCAGAACTAGGACAGGGGGTAGCTACGAGCAGTACTTC.

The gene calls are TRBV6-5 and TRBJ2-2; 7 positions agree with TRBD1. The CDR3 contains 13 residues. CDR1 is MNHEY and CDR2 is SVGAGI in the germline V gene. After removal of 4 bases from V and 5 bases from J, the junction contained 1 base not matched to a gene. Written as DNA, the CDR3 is TGTGCCAGCAGTTGGGACAGTACCGGGGAGCTGTTTTTT. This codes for CASSWDSTGELFF.

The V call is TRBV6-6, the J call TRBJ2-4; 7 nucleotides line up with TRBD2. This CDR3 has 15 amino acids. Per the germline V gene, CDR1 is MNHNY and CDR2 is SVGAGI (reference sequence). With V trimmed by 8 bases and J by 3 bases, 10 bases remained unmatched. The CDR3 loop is CASSRGRDYKNIQYF. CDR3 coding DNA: TGTGCCAGCTCACGGGGTCGGGACTACAAAAACATTCAGTACTTC.

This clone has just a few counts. The CDR3 region has the DNA TGTGCCAGCAGTGAACGGGGGACAGGAAGCACAGATACGCAGTATTTT. The encoded protein is CASSERGTGSTDTQYF. The chain couples TRBV6-1 to TRBJ2-3; 8 nucleotides agree with TRBD1. V shed 2 bases, J shed 0 bases, and the junction held 4 bases outside the gene matches. The germline CDR1 and CDR2 sequences are MNHNS and SASEGT. The CDR3 length is 16 residues.

The CDR3 is CASSISRGRKTNEKLFF. DNA for the CDR3: TGTGCCAGCAGCATAAGCAGGGGAAGAAAGACTAATGAAAAACTGTTTTTT. This chain connects TRBV7-2 to TRBJ1-4, with D tentatively TRBD1 (6 bases). The CDR3 covers 17 residues. The V gene lost 5 bases and the J gene lost 2 bases, with 18 bases spanning the gap. CDR1 SGHTA and CDR2 FQGNSA come from the germline V gene.

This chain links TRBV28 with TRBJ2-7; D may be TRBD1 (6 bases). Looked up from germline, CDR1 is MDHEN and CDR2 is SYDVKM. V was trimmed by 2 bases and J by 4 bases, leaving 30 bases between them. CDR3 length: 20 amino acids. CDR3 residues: CASSLTLKYPQQGAPYEQYF. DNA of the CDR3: TGTGCCAGCAGTTTAACCTTAAAATACCCCCAACAGGGTGCCCCATACGAGCAGTACTTC.

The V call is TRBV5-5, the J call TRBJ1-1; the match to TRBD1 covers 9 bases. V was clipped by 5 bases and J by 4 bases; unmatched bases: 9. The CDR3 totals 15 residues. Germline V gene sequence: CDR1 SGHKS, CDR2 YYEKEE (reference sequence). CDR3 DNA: TGTGCCAGCAGTCTCTGGACAGGGGAGACCACTGAAGCTTTCTTT. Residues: CASSLWTGETTEAFF. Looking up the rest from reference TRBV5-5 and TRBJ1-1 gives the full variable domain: DAGVTQSPTHLIKTRGQQVTLRCSPISGHKSVSWYQQVLGQGPQFIFQYYEKEERGRGNFPDRFSARQFPNYSSELNVNALLLGDSALYLCASSLWTGETTEAFFGQGTRLTVV.

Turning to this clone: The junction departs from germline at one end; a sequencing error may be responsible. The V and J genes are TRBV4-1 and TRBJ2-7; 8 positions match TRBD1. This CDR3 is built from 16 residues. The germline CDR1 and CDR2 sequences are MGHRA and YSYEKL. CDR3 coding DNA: TGCGCCAGCAGCCAAGTAGGACGGGACAGGTCCTACGAGCAGTATTTC. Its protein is CASSQVGRDRSYEQYF.

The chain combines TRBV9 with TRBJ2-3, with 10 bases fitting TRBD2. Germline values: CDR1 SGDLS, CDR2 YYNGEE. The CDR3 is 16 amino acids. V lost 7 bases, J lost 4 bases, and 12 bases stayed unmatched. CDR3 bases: TGTGCCAGCGGGAGGAGGTCTAGCGGGAGCGCAGATACGCAGTATTTT. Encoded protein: CASGRRSSGSADTQYF.

DNA of the CDR3: TGTGCCAGCAGCTTTCGGTCAGGGTATAGGGACGAGCAGTACTTC. Encoded protein: CASSFRSGYRDEQYF. This chain connects TRBV11-3 to TRBJ2-7; possibly TRBD1 for D (5 bases). The CDR3 covers 15 residues. V lost 3 bases to trimming and J lost 5 bases, with 17 bases between them. The germline CDR1 and CDR2 sequences are SGHNT and YENEEA.